This entry lists 24 T cell receptor beta chains sequenced from one sample in a study of beta chain features in type 1 diabetes. The antigens of these receptors remain unknown. The investigators reverse transcribed all of the isolated RNA, so they sequenced expressed TCRB transcripts. Repertoires were generated with immunoSEQ multiplex PCR, while TCRdb's copy carries only in-frame clones and drops some. The profile shows 500,000 to 800,000 clones, 9.5% to 15% of them singletons. General study findings and limits: Moderate but significant shortening of TCRB CDR3s was recorded in all four CD4+ subsets from Type 1 diabetes patients.

Input material: naive CD4+ T cells from blood. Receptor source: a man younger than 45 with type 1 diabetes.

In its sample, this clone was seen a few times. V and J are TRBV7-8 and TRBJ2-3; 9 nucleotides line up with TRBD1. The germline V gene has CDR1 SGHVS and CDR2 FQNEAQ. V trimming: 4 bases; J trimming: 5 bases; junction bases outside the gene matches: 10. The CDR3 is made up of 16 amino acids. CDR3 nucleotides: TGTGCCAGCAGCTCGGGTCCGGGACAGGGTCTAGATACGCAGTATTTT. This encodes CASSSGPGQGLDTQYF.

This clone was found a few times. This chain connects TRBV4-2 to TRBJ2-3; TRBD2 aligns across 7 bases. CDR3 size: 16 residues. CDR1 and CDR2 (germline): LGHNA, YNFKEQ. With 1 base clipped from V and 1 base from J, the junction kept 5 bases outside the gene matches. The CDR3 loop reads CASSQVGGGGTDTQYF. Here the CDR3 DNA reads TGTGCCAGCAGCCAAGTAGGTGGGGGGGGCACAGATACGCAGTATTTT.

Turning to this clone: The sample carries other DNA sequences with the same CDR3. V gene TRBV9 combines with J gene TRBJ1-1; D is undetermined. Trimming shortened V by 0 bases and J by 1 base, and 4 bases separated the two germline ends. Germline loops: CDR1 SGDLS, CDR2 YYNGEE. The length of the CDR3 is 13 residues. In DNA form, the CDR3 reads TGTGCCAGCAGCGTAGACAAGAACACTGAAGCTTTCTTT. It specifies CASSVDKNTEAFF.

This rearrangement joins TRBV9 to TRBJ1-4; 9 bases match TRBD1. V lost 4 bases, J lost 4 bases, and 2 bases stayed unmatched. Per germline, CDR1 SGDLS and CDR2 YYNGEE. The CDR3 runs 14 residues. CDR3 amino acids: CASSKGQGNEKLFF. The CDR3 coding sequence is TGTGCCAGCAGCAAGGGACAGGGTAATGAAAAACTGTTTTTT.

This clone was seen a handful of times. This chain connects TRBV25-1 to TRBJ2-4; D unresolved. CDR3 length: 16 amino acids. Between the trimmed V and J ends, which lost 2 bases and 3 bases, there was a span of 14 bases. Germline V lookup: CDR1 MGHDK, CDR2 SYGVNS. CDR3 in amino acids: CASSEVVRRGKNIQYF. In DNA form, the CDR3 reads TGTGCCAGCAGTGAAGTCGTGCGACGTGGCAAAAACATTCAGTACTTC.

The rearrangement joins TRBV30 to TRBJ2-2; TRBD2 aligns across 7 bases. This CDR3 comprises 15 residues. Unmatched junction bases numbered 5, after V lost 3 bases and J lost 1 base. CDR1 GTSNPN and CDR2 SVGIG come from the germline V gene (reference sequence). The CDR3 nucleotides read TGTGCCTGGAGGGGAGGGCAGCGGAACACCGGGGAGCTGTTTTTT. Amino acids: CAWRGGQRNTGELFF.

This clone has a handful of counts. In the same sample, other DNA sequences code for this CDR3. This rearrangement joins TRBV2 to TRBJ2-3; no firm D call. From germline, CDR1 is SNHLY and CDR2 FYNNEI. This CDR3 has 11 residues. Trimming took 1 base from V and 5 from J, leaving 1 base between them. CDR3 amino acids: CASSEGDTQYF. As DNA, the CDR3 is TGTGCCAGCAGTGAAGGAGATACGCAGTATTTT.

This clone was found a few times. The V call is TRBV28, the J call TRBJ2-3; D tentatively fits TRBD1 or TRBD2 (5 bases each). The CDR3 totals 16 residues. The germline V gene has CDR1 MDHEN and CDR2 SYDVKM. Trimming shortened V by 7 bases and J by 4 bases, and 21 bases separated the two germline ends. CDR3 DNA sequence: TGTGCCAGCATTCCACCCGGGACGAGCACGGCAGATACGCAGTATTTT. Its protein product is CASIPPGTSTADTQYF.

CDR3 nucleotide sequence: TGCAGCGTTAAACCCCGGGCCCACCAAGAGACCCAGTACTTC. This gives the protein CSVKPRAHQETQYF. The rearrangement links TRBV29-1 to TRBJ2-5; D gene uncertain. Germline CDR1 SQVTM, CDR2 ANQGSEA. The CDR3 is made up of 14 amino acids. V lost 5 bases, J lost 0 bases, and 13 bases lay in between.

This rearrangement joins TRBV5-1 to TRBJ2-1, with D uncertain. The germline V gene has CDR1 SGHRS and CDR2 YFSETQ. The CDR3 contains 13 residues. V was pared by 4 bases and J by 8 bases, with 13 bases between. CDR3 DNA sequence: TGCGCCAGCAGCCTTATTGGTGACGATGAGCAGTTCTTC. Translated: CASSLIGDDEQFF.

This clone appeared a few times. The chain is built from TRBV2 and TRBJ2-6, with a weak D call TRBD1 (5 bases). V was pared by 4 bases and J by 0 bases, with 7 bases between. CDR3 size: 15 residues. Germline CDR1 SNHLY, CDR2 FYNNEI. The CDR3 spells CASSGGASGANVLTF. In DNA form, the CDR3 reads TGTGCCAGCAGTGGGGGCGCCTCTGGGGCCAACGTCCTGACTTTC.

The V and J genes are TRBV28 and TRBJ1-2; 12 positions agree with TRBD1. CDR1 MDHEN and CDR2 SYDVKM come from the germline V gene. V lost 4 bases, J lost 4 bases, and 10 bases stayed unmatched. The CDR3 is 17 residues long. The CDR3: CASSSGQGAISPYGYTF. CDR3 coding DNA: TGTGCCAGCAGTTCGGGACAGGGGGCGATTTCTCCCTATGGCTACACCTTC.

V and J are TRBV7-8 and TRBJ1-1; D not certain. The V gene's germline CDR1 is SGHVS and CDR2 FQNEAQ. The CDR3 covers 15 residues. Trimming removed 2 bases at V and 4 bases at J, with 14 bases between. The CDR3 region is CASSLRAQRSTEAFF. The CDR3 region has the DNA TGTGCCAGCAGCTTAAGGGCGCAGAGGAGCACTGAAGCTTTCTTT.

V and J are TRBV7-2 and TRBJ1-5; 7 bases line up with TRBD1. The trim removed 3 bases at V and 6 bases at J, leaving 5 bases unmatched. Germline V gene sequence: CDR1 SGHTA, CDR2 FQGNSA. There are 14 residues in the CDR3. Here the CDR3 DNA reads TGTGCCAGCAGCTTCCGACAGGGTGGTCAGCCCCAGCATTTT. Its translation is CASSFRQGGQPQHF.

Worth noting for this clone: The same CDR3 arises from other DNA sequences in this sample as well. The chain joins TRBV5-4 to TRBJ2-5; 10 positions agree with TRBD2. CDR1 and CDR2 (germline): SGHNT, YYREEE (reference sequence). The CDR3 has 15 amino acids. Trimming removed 5 bases from V and 5 bases from J; junction bases left unmatched: 9. CDR3 amino acids: CASSLRTSGGETQYF. The CDR3 bases are TGTGCCAGCAGTCTTCGGACTAGCGGAGGGGAGACCCAGTACTTC.

This clone has only a few counts. Other DNA sequences in this sample translate to the same CDR3. The rearrangement links TRBV13 to TRBJ1-3; tentatively, D is TRBD1 (5 bases). The CDR3 covers 14 residues. CDR1 PRHDT and CDR2 FYEKMQ come from the germline V gene (reference sequence). V was shortened by 4 bases and J by 4 bases, with 11 bases between the two germline ends. The CDR3 DNA reads TGTGCCAGCAGCTCACGAGGGACCGGAAACACCATATATTTT. It codes for CASSSRGTGNTIYF.

The chain has TRBV7-2 and TRBJ2-1; 10 nucleotides line up with TRBD2. The CDR3 is 14 residues long. Trimming removed 3 bases from V and 7 bases from J; junction bases left unmatched: 3. Germline V CDR1 and CDR2: SGHTA, FQGNSA. The CDR3 DNA follows: TGTGCCAGCAGCTTTACTAGCGGGACGAATGAGCAGTTCTTC. This codes for CASSFTSGTNEQFF.

This clone was counted only a few times. The chain recombines TRBV29-1 with TRBJ1-4; D uncertain. The germline V and J ends were trimmed by 0 bases and 7 bases, with 12 bases remaining between them. The CDR3 spans 14 residues. CDR1 SQVTM and CDR2 ANQGSEA come from the germline V gene. CDR3 loop: CSVEEGGFGEKLFF. The CDR3 DNA reads as TGCAGCGTTGAAGAAGGAGGGTTCGGTGAAAAACTGTTTTTT.

The V call is TRBV5-1, the J call TRBJ1-6, with 8 bases identical to TRBD1. Trimming at V came to 0 bases and at J to 10 bases, leaving 9 bases not matched to a gene. The germline V gene has CDR1 SGHRS and CDR2 YFSETQ. The CDR3 sequence is 16 residues long. This CDR3 is CASSLGNAGGESPLHF. The DNA for the CDR3 is TGCGCCAGCAGCTTGGGGAACGCAGGGGGCGAATCACCCCTCCACTTT.

In its sample, this clone was seen a few times. The chain combines TRBV7-2 with TRBJ2-7; TRBD1 aligns across 7 bases. Germline CDR1 is SGHTA and CDR2 is FQGNSA. Trimming took 5 bases from V and 3 from J; bases not matched to a gene: 10. CDR3 length: 15 amino acids. CDR3 region: CASSPWDSQNYEQYF. The CDR3 coding sequence is TGTGCCAGCAGCCCCTGGGACAGCCAGAACTACGAGCAGTACTTC.

Only a few counts were recorded for this clone. CDR3 loop: CASRWTEETGELFF. CDR3 bases: TGTGCCAGCAGATGGACAGAAGAGACCGGGGAGCTGTTTTTT. This chain links TRBV28 with TRBJ2-2; D may be TRBD1 (6 bases). Trimming pared 6 bases from V and 5 bases from J, leaving 13 bases between. Looked up from germline, CDR1 is MDHEN and CDR2 is SYDVKM. The CDR3 has 14 residues.

The chain joins TRBV5-1 to TRBJ2-3, with D unresolved. CDR1 is SGHRS, CDR2 YFSETQ, per germline. This CDR3 has 15 amino acids. Deletions cut 1 base from V and 4 bases from J, with 13 bases between. In nucleotides, the CDR3 is TGCGCCAGCAGCTTGAGGGCCCCCTCGCCAGATACGCAGTATTTT. Its translation is CASSLRAPSPDTQYF. Combining the CDR3 with reference TRBV5-1 and TRBJ2-3 gives the whole variable domain KAGVTQTPRYLIKTRGQQVTLSCSPISGHRSVSWYQQTPGQGLQFLFEYFSETQRNKGNFPGRFSGRQFSNSRSEMNVSTLELGDSALYLCASSLRAPSPDTQYFGPGTRLTVL.

This clone has only a few counts. The sample holds other DNA sequences that translate to the same CDR3. This sequence joins TRBV7-9 and TRBJ1-4, with 10 bases aligning to TRBD1. With V trimmed by 6 bases and J by 8 bases, 6 bases remained unmatched. The germline gives CDR1 SEHNR, CDR2 FQNEAQ (reference sequence). The CDR3 runs to 14 residues. CDR3 sequence (DNA): TGTGCCAGCAGTTCCGGGACAGGGGACGAAAAACTGTTTTTT. This codes for CASSSGTGDEKLFF. Drawing the rest from reference TRBV7-9 and TRBJ1-4, the complete variable domain is DTGVSQNPRHKITKRGQNVTFRCDPISEHNRLYWYRQTLGQGPEFLTYFQNEAQLEKSRLLSDRFSAERPKGSFSTLEIQRTEQGDSAMYLCASSSGTGDEKLFFGSGTQLSVL.

CDR3 loop: CASRTGPNEKLFF. DNA of the CDR3: TGTGCCAGCAGAACAGGGCCGAATGAAAAACTGTTTTTT. V and J are TRBV2 and TRBJ1-4; a weak D match, TRBD1 (6 bases). The V end was cut by 6 bases, the J end by 5 bases, with 10 bases between. The CDR3 sequence is 13 residues long. CDR1 is SNHLY, CDR2 FYNNEI, per germline.